These 21 T cell receptor beta chains share one sample of origin, sequenced in a study of shared clonotypes between healthy human individuals. Data came from immunoSEQ multiplex PCR; TCRdb stores just in-frame clones and leaves some out. The sample holds roughly 660,000 clones, about nine tenths seen once. The sample comprised memory CD8+ T cells from PBMCs. Subset specified: CD45RO+ cells pooled with CCR7-negative TemRA cells. These TCRs come from a man aged 18 to 29 in good health. Some clones in this sample may be carry-over from other donors' samples.

The rearrangement uses TRBV7-9 and TRBJ2-2; D is ambiguous. CDR1 is SEHNR, CDR2 FQNEAQ, per germline (reference sequence). V was trimmed by 0 bases and J by 9 bases, leaving 5 bases between them. The CDR3 contains 12 residues. Written as DNA, the CDR3 is TGTGCCAGCAGCTTAGCTCCGCGGGAGCTGTTTTTT. It specifies CASSLAPRELFF.

This clone was seen a few times. A read error is likely, as this CDR3 ends without the conserved phenylalanine or tryptophan. It is unclear where the CDR3 begins or ends on the DNA, so no DNA is shown, and the CDR3 is as TCRdb lists it. The V call is TRBV4-1, the J call TRBJ1-1; the table's D call of TRBD1 was not tested on the DNA. Germline assignment: CDR1 MGHRA and CDR2 YSYEKL. From its first to its last residue, the CDR3 has 12 amino acids. The CDR3 loop is CASSQTGQPAVI.

The chain combines TRBV7-6 with TRBJ2-7; D may correspond to TRBD1 or TRBD2 (5 bases each). Germline V gene sequence: CDR1 SGHVS, CDR2 FNYEAQ. Trimming removed 4 bases from V and 7 bases from J, with 17 bases in between. CDR3 length: 14 residues. CDR3 nucleotides: TGTGCCAGCAGCTCAGAGACAGTTGGGGGAGAGCAGTACTTC. Translation gives CASSSETVGGEQYF.

This clone has just one count. The chain couples TRBV7-6 to TRBJ2-7; tentative D call: TRBD1 (5 bases). CDR1 is SGHVS, CDR2 FNYEAQ, per germline. The CDR3 contains 14 residues. Trimming cost V 9 bases and J 1 base, with 16 bases left between them. CDR3: CASTPMTESYEQYF. CDR3 coding DNA: TGTGCCAGTACACCTATGACAGAATCCTACGAGCAGTACTTC. Based on the CDR3 plus reference TRBV7-6 and TRBJ2-7, the full variable domain is GAGVSQSPRYKVTKRGQDVALRCDPISGHVSLYWYRQALGQGPEFLTYFNYEAQQDKSGLPNDRFSAERPEGSISTLTIQRTEQRDSAMYRCASTPMTESYEQYFGPGTRLTVT.

J is TRBJ2-2 and V is TRBV27; 8 bases are a match to TRBD2. The germline gives CDR1 MNHEY, CDR2 SMNVEV (reference sequence). There are 17 residues in the CDR3. With 1 base clipped from V and 2 bases from J, the junction kept 6 bases outside the gene matches. CDR3 in amino acids: CASSLWVAGGNTGELFF. CDR3 sequence (DNA): TGTGCCAGCAGTTTATGGGTGGCGGGAGGCAACACCGGGGAGCTGTTTTTT.

The chain has TRBV7-2 and TRBJ2-5; tentatively, D is TRBD2 (5 bases). Germline values: CDR1 SGHTA, CDR2 FQGNSA. The V and J ends lost 1 base and 4 bases respectively, with 19 bases between them. CDR3 length: 17 amino acids. The DNA of the CDR3 is TGTGCCAGCAGCTTAGTCGGGATAAGGGCTAGGGTAGAGACCCAGTACTTC. It encodes CASSLVGIRARVETQYF.

Comment on this clone: This specimen includes other DNA sequences encoding the same CDR3. This chain joins TRBV27 and TRBJ2-7; 7 bases map to TRBD2. The germline CDR1 and CDR2 sequences are MNHEY and SMNVEV (reference sequence). The V and J ends lost 5 bases and 1 base, in that order; junction bases with no gene match: 5. The CDR3 is 14 residues long. The CDR3 coding sequence is TGTGCCAGCAGTCCACGACTAGCTTCCTACGAGCAGTACTTC. It encodes CASSPRLASYEQYF.

This clone was detected only once. V gene TRBV19 combines with J gene TRBJ2-7; TRBD1 matches at 7 bases. This CDR3 is built from 11 residues. CDR1 LNHDA and CDR2 SQIVND come from the germline V gene (reference sequence). CDR3 residues: CVDRDPYEQYF. CDR3 bases: TGTGTCGACAGGGACCCCTACGAGCAGTACTTC.

V is TRBV9 and J is TRBJ1-2, with D perhaps TRBD1 (6 bases). V lost 0 bases to trimming and J lost 1 base, with 10 bases between them. The CDR3 covers 15 residues. Per germline, CDR1 SGDLS and CDR2 YYNGEE. CDR3 loop: CASSVGTAINYGYTF. CDR3 nucleotide sequence: TGTGCCAGCAGCGTAGGGACAGCGATTAACTATGGCTACACCTTC.

V usage is TRBV5-6 and J usage is TRBJ2-3; 10 positions match TRBD2. Germline-derived CDR1 and CDR2 are SGHDT and YYEEEE. The CDR3 has 16 residues. J was trimmed by 4 bases and V by 0 bases; bases with no gene match: 5. The CDR3 DNA sequence: TGTGCCAGCAGCTTGGGCCCTAGCGGGAGTGCAGATACGCAGTATTTT. The encoded protein is CASSLGPSGSADTQYF.

The CDR3 loop reads CASSLARTTDNEQFF. The CDR3 DNA reads as TGTGCCAGCAGCTTAGCCAGGACAACCGATAATGAGCAGTTCTTC. V gene TRBV7-2 combines with J gene TRBJ2-1, with a tentative D call TRBD1 (5 bases). The CDR3 consists of 15 residues. The germline gives CDR1 SGHTA, CDR2 FQGNSA. V was trimmed by 0 bases and J by 7 bases, leaving 13 bases between them.

The rearrangement links TRBV6-1 to TRBJ2-3; D is unresolved. The V gene lost 2 bases and the J gene lost 6 bases, with 15 bases spanning the gap. Germline assignment: CDR1 MNHNS and CDR2 SASEGT. This CDR3 region has 15 residues. This CDR3 is CASSESNRRYDTQYF. As DNA, the CDR3 is TGTGCCAGCAGTGAAAGTAACCGCCGTTATGATACGCAGTATTTT.

This chain joins TRBV7-9 and TRBJ2-5; possibly TRBD2 for D (5 bases). This CDR3 comprises 13 residues. CDR1 SEHNR and CDR2 FQNEAQ come from the germline V gene (reference sequence). Between the trimmed V and J ends, which lost 0 bases and 7 bases, there was a span of 9 bases. This chain's CDR3 is CASSLAGEGTQYF. DNA for the CDR3: TGTGCCAGCAGCTTAGCGGGAGAAGGGACCCAGTACTTC.

This chain joins TRBV2 and TRBJ2-1; D is ambiguous. The ends were cut back, 4 bases at V and 6 bases at J, with 10 bases in the middle. This CDR3 has 13 amino acids. Germline CDR1 reads SNHLY; CDR2 reads FYNNEI. The CDR3 here is CASSVPPLNEQFF. The CDR3 nucleotides read TGTGCCAGCAGTGTCCCCCCTCTCAATGAGCAGTTCTTC. Full variable domain (outside the CDR3, taken from reference TRBV2 and TRBJ2-1): EPEVTQTPSHQVTQMGQEVILRCVPISNHLYFYWYRQILGQKVEFLVSFYNNEISEKSEIFDDQFSVERPDGSNFTLKIRSTKLEDSAMYFCASSVPPLNEQFFGPGTRLTVL.

V usage is TRBV6-5 and J usage is TRBJ1-6, with D possibly TRBD1 on 5 matching bases. V lost 2 bases, J lost 5 bases, and 7 bases lay in between. This CDR3 has 14 amino acids. Germline V gene lookup returns CDR1 MNHEY and CDR2 SVGAGI. CDR3 amino acids: CASSYRGDNSPLHF. In nucleotides, the CDR3 is TGTGCCAGCAGTTACCGGGGGGATAATTCACCCCTCCACTTT.

J is TRBJ2-5 and V is TRBV25-1, with D uncertain. Trimming stripped 1 base from V and 7 bases from J, with 19 bases between. The germline CDR1 and CDR2 sequences are MGHDK and SYGVNS. The CDR3 has 16 amino acids. The CDR3 protein is CASSESSGLKRGTQYF. DNA for the CDR3: TGTGCCAGCAGTGAATCTTCGGGCCTAAAACGTGGGACCCAGTACTTC. Variable domain in full (rest from reference TRBV25-1 and TRBJ2-5): EADIYQTPRYLVIGTGKKITLECSQTMGHDKMYWYQQDPGMELHLIHYSYGVNSTEKGDLSSESTVSRIRTEHFPLTLESARPSHTSQYLCASSESSGLKRGTQYFGPGTRLLVL.

This chain uses TRBV10-3 with TRBJ1-2; 7 bases are shared with TRBD1. V was pared by 8 bases and J by 3 bases, with 15 bases of the junction left unmatched. Germline V CDR1 and CDR2: ENHRY, SYGVKD. This CDR3 region has 16 residues. CDR3 amino acids: CAIGPPVIRGDYGYTF. CDR3 in DNA: TGTGCCATCGGTCCACCCGTTATCAGGGGGGACTATGGCTACACCTTC.

The chain uses TRBV7-8 and TRBJ2-7; D could derive from TRBD1 or TRBD2 (5 bases each). Germline CDR1 is SGHVS and CDR2 is FQNEAQ. CDR3 size: 12 residues. Trimming left V 5 bases short and J 4 bases short, with 9 bases between. The CDR3 sequence: CASSPGPYEQYF. The CDR3 coding sequence is TGTGCCAGCAGCCCGGGACCTTACGAGCAGTACTTC.

The chain carries TRBV29-1 and TRBJ2-5, with D unresolved. The V gene lost 2 bases and the J gene lost 5 bases, with 9 bases spanning the gap. The CDR3 totals 12 residues. Germline CDR1 and CDR2: SQVTM and ANQGSEA. The CDR3 nucleotides read TGCAGCGTTGAATCAGCGTTTGAGACCCAGTACTTC. Its translation is CSVESAFETQYF.

The CDR3 loop is CASSPSIGGTDTQYF. The DNA of the CDR3 is TGTGCCAGCAGCCCCTCGATTGGGGGCACAGATACGCAGTATTTT. The genes are TRBV6-5 and TRBJ2-3; D unresolved. CDR1 and CDR2 (germline): MNHEY, SVGAGI. CDR3 length equals 15 residues. Trimming stripped 6 bases from V and 1 base from J, with 14 bases between.

This chain joins TRBV25-1 and TRBJ2-1; possibly TRBD2 for D (6 bases). The CDR3 has 16 residues. Germline V CDR1 and CDR2: MGHDK, SYGVNS. V shed 0 bases and J shed 1 base, with 10 bases lying between them. This chain's CDR3 is CASSEYGTVSYNEQFF. As DNA, the CDR3 is TGTGCCAGCAGTGAATATGGGACTGTTTCCTACAATGAGCAGTTCTTC.